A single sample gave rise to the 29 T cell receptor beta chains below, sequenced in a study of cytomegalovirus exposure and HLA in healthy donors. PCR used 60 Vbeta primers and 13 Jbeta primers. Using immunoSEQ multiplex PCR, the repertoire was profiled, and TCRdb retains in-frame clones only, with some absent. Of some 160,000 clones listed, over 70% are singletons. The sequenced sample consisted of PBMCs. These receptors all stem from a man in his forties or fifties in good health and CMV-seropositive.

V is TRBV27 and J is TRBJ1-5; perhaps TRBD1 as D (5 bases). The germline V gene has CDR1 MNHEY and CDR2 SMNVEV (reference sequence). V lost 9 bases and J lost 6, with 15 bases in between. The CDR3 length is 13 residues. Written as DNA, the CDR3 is TGTGCCAGTCGGGGGAGTAACGGTCAGCCCCAGCATTTT. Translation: CASRGSNGQPQHF.

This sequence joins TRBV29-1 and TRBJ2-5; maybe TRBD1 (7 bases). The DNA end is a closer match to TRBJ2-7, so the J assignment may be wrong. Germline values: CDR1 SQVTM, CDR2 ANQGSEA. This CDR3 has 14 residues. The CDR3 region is CSVVRDRQNFEQYF. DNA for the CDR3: TGCAGCGTTGTGCGGGACAGACAAAATTTCGAGCAGTACTTC.

This chain's CDR3 is CASRTQQDEKLFF. The CDR3 coding sequence is TGTGCCAGCAGGACCCAACAGGATGAAAAACTGTTTTTT. The V and J genes are TRBV2 and TRBJ1-4; a possible D gene is TRBD1 (5 bases). Between the trimmed V and J ends, which lost 6 bases and 6 bases, there was a span of 11 bases. In germline, CDR1 is SNHLY, CDR2 FYNNEI. CDR3 length equals 13 residues.

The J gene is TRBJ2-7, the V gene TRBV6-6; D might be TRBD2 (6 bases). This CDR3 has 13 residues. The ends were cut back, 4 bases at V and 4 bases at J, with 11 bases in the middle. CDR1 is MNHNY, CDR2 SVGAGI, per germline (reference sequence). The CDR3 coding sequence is TGTGCCAGCAGTTTCTCGCGGGGATACGAGCAGTACTTC. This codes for CASSFSRGYEQYF.

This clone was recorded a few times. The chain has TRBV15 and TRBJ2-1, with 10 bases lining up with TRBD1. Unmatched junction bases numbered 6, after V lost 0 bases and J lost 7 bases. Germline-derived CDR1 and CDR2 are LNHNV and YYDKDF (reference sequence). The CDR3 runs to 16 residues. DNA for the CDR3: TGTGCCACCAGCAGAGATCAGGGGACAGGGGTAAATGAGCAGTTCTTC. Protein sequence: CATSRDQGTGVNEQFF. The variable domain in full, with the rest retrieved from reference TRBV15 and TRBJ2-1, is DAMVIQNPRYQVTQFGKPVTLSCSQTLNHNVMYWYQQKSSQAPKLLFHYYDKDFNNEADTPDNFQSRRPNTSFCFLDIRSPGLGDTAMYLCATSRDQGTGVNEQFFGPGTRLTVL.

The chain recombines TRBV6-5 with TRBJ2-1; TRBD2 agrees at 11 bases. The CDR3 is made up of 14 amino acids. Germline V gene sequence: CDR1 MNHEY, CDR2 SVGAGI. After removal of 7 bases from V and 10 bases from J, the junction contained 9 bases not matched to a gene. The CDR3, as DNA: TGTGCCAGCACCTCCGGGACTAGCGGTCGGGAGCAGTTCTTC. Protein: CASTSGTSGREQFF.

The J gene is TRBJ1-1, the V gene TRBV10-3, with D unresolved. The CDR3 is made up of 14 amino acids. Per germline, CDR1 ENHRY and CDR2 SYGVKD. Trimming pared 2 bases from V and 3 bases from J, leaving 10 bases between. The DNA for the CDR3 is TGTGCCATCAGTGAGGAGGCGACGGACACTGAAGCTTTCTTT. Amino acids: CAISEEATDTEAFF.

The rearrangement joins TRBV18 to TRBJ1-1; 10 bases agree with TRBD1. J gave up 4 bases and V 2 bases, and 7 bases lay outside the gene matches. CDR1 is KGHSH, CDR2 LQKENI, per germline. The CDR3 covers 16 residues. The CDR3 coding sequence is TGTGCCAGCTCACCAGAGGGACAGGGGATCGGCACTGAAGCTTTCTTT. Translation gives CASSPEGQGIGTEAFF.

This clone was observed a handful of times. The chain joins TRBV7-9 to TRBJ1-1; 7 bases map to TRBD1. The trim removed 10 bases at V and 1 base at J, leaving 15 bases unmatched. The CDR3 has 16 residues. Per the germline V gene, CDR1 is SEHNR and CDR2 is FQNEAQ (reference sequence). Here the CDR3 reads CATDRQGLIRNTEAFF. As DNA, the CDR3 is TGTGCCACCGATCGACAGGGTCTCATTCGGAACACTGAAGCTTTCTTT. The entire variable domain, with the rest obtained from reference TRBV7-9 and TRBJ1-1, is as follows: DTGVSQNPRHKITKRGQNVTFRCDPISEHNRLYWYRQTLGQGPEFLTYFQNEAQLEKSRLLSDRFSAERPKGSFSTLEIQRTEQGDSAMYLCATDRQGLIRNTEAFFGQGTRLTVV.

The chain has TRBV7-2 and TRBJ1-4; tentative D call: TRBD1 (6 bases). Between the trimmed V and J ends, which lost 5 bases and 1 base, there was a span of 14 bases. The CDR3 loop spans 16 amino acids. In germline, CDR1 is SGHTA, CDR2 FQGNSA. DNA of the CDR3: TGTGCCAGCAGCACGGGGGGGGCCGGAACTAATGAAAAACTGTTTTTT. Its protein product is CASSTGGAGTNEKLFF.

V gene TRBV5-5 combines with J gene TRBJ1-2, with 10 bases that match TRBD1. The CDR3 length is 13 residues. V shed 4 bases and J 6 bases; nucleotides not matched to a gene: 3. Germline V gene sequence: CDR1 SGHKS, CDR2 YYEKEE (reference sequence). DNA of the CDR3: TGTGCCAGCAGCCCCGGGACAGGGGATGGCTACACCTTC. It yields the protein CASSPGTGDGYTF.

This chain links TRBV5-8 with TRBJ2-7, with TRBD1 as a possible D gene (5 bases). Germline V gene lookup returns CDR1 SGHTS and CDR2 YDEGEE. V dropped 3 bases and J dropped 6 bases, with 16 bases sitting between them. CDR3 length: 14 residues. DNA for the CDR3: TGTGCCAGCAGCTCCAGGGTCCCCCCCCTCGAGCAGTACTTC. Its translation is CASSSRVPPLEQYF.

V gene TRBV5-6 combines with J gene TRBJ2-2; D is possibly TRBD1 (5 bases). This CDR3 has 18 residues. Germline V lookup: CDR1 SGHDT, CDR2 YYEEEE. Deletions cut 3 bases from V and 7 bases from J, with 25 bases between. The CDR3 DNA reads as TGTGCCAGCAGCTCCTTTATAGCTAGGGGCAGTTCAATCGGGGAGCTGTTTTTT. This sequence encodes CASSSFIARGSSIGELFF.

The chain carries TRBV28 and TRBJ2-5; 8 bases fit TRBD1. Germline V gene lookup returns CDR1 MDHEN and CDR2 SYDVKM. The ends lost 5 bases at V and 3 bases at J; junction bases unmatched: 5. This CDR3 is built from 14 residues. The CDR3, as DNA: TGTGCCAGCAGTACGGGACAGGTAAAAGAGACCCAGTACTTC. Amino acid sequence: CASSTGQVKETQYF.

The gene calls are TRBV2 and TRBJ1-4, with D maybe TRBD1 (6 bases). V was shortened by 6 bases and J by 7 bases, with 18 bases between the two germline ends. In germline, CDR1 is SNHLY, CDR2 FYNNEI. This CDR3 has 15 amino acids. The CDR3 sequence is CASSRQTGIREKLFF. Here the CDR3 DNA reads TGTGCCAGCAGCCGCCAGACAGGAATTCGTGAAAAACTGTTTTTT.

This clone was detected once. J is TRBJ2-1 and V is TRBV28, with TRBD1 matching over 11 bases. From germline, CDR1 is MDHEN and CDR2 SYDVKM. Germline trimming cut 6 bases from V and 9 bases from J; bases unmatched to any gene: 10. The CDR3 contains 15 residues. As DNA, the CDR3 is TGTGCCAGCAGCTACTCGGACAGGGGGCGGCGTGAGCAGTTCTTC. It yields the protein CASSYSDRGRREQFF.

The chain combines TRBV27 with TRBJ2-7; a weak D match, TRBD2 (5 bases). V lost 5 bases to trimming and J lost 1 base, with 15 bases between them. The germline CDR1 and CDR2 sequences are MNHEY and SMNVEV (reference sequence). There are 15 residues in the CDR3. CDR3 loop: CASSILRERSYEQYF. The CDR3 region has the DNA TGTGCCAGCAGTATTCTACGGGAAAGGTCCTACGAGCAGTACTTC.

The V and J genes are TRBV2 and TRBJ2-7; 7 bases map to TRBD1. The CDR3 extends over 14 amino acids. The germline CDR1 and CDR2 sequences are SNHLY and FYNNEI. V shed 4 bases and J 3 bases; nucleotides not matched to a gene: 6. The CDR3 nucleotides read TGTGCCAGCAGTGGGGCCAGGGGGATCTACGAGCAGTACTTC. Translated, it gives CASSGARGIYEQYF.

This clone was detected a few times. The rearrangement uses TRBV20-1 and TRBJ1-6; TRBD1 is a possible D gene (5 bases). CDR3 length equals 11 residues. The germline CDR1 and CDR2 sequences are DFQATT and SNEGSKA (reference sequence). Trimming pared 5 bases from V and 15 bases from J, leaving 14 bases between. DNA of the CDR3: TGCAGTGCTGTGCTGACAGTCGGCCTCCACTTT. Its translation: CSAVLTVGLHF.

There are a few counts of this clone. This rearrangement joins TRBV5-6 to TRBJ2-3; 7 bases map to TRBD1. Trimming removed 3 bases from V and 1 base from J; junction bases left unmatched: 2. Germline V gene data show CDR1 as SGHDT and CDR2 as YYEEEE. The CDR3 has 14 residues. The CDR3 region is CASSSGGRTDTQYF. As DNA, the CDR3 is TGTGCCAGCAGCTCAGGGGGTCGCACAGATACGCAGTATTTT.

The CDR3 nucleotides are TGTGCCAGCAGTGAAGTAGGGGGGGCAGGGAGTTATCAGCCCCAGCATTTT. It is translated as CASSEVGGAGSYQPQHF. The chain has TRBV6-1 and TRBJ1-5, with a possible D match to TRBD1 (6 bases). The CDR3 loop spans 17 amino acids. V was clipped by 1 base and J by 5 bases, with 18 bases between them. In germline, CDR1 is MNHNS, CDR2 SASEGT.

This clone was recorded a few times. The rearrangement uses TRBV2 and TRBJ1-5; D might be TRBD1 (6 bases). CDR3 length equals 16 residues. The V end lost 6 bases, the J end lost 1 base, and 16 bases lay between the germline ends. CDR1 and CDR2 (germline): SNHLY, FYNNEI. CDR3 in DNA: TGTGCCAGCAGCGAACAGGGAATCAGAAGCAATCAGCCCCAGCATTTT. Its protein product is CASSEQGIRSNQPQHF.

The CDR3 sequence is CSVAGGEYNEQFF. In DNA form, the CDR3 reads TGCAGCGTTGCCGGGGGAGAGTACAATGAGCAGTTCTTC. The gene calls are TRBV29-1 and TRBJ2-1, with a tentative D call TRBD2 (6 bases). The CDR3 runs to 13 residues. CDR1 is SQVTM and CDR2 is ANQGSEA in the germline V gene. Trimming removed 4 bases from V and 4 bases from J, with 11 bases in between.

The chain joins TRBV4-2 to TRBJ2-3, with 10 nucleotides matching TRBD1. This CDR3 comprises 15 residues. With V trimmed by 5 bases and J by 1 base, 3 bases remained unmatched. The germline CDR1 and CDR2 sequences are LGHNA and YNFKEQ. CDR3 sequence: CASSDRGRGTDTQYF. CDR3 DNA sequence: TGTGCCAGCAGCGACAGGGGGCGCGGCACAGATACGCAGTATTTT.

CDR3 DNA: TGTGCCAGCAGCAAAGGGCGGGACGGCAACACTGAAGCTTTCTTT. Translated, it gives CASSKGRDGNTEAFF. This chain connects TRBV21-1 to TRBJ1-1. TRBV21-1 is recorded as a pseudogene. CDR3 length: 15 residues.

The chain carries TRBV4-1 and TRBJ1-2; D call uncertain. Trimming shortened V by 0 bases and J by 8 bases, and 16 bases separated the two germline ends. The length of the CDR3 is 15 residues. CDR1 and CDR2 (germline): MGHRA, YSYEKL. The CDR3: CASSQDPGSVGGYTF. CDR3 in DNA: TGCGCCAGCAGCCAAGATCCGGGATCTGTGGGAGGCTACACCTTC.

The CDR3 nucleotides are TGTGCCAGCCGGGAGCTCCTCACCGGGGAGCTGTTTTTT. This gives the protein CASRELLTGELFF. This chain connects TRBV19 to TRBJ2-2, with D maybe TRBD2 (6 bases). Trimming shortened V by 9 bases and J by 4 bases, and 12 bases separated the two germline ends. Looked up from germline, CDR1 is LNHDA and CDR2 is SQIVND (reference sequence). CDR3 size: 13 residues.

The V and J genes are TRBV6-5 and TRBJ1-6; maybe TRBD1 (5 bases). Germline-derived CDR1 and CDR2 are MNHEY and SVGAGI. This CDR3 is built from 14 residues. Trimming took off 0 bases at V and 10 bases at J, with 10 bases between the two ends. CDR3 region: CASSYSPGYSPLHF. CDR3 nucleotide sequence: TGTGCCAGCAGTTACTCGCCAGGGTACTCACCCCTCCACTTT.

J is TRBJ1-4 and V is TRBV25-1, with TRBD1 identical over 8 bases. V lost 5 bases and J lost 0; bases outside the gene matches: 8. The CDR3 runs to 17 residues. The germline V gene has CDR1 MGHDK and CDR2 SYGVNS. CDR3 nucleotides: TGTGCCAGCAGTACCTGGACAGGGCGTGCAACTAATGAAAAACTGTTTTTT. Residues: CASSTWTGRATNEKLFF.